This T cell receptor (beta chain) was sequenced in a study of cytomegalovirus exposure and HLA in healthy donors. The table lists this clone with a few counts. CDR1 and CDR2 (germline): SGHNT, YENEEA. The CDR3 has 16 residues. V was shortened by 5 bases and J by 0 bases, with 16 bases between the two germline ends. The PCR used 60 Vbeta and 13 Jbeta primers. Sequenced by immunoSEQ multiplex PCR; TCRdb stores in-frame clones only, minus some. The sample shows some 130,000 clones, 70% of them seen only once. This TCR came from a woman aged 55-69 years in good health and CMV-seropositive. This rearrangement joins TRBV11-3 to TRBJ1-1; D possibly corresponds to TRBD1 (5 bases). Sequenced: PBMCs. The CDR3 reads CASSRGGGMVNTEAFF. The CDR3 DNA is TGTGCCAGCAGCCGCGGTGGGGGGATGGTGAACACTGAAGCTTTCTTT.